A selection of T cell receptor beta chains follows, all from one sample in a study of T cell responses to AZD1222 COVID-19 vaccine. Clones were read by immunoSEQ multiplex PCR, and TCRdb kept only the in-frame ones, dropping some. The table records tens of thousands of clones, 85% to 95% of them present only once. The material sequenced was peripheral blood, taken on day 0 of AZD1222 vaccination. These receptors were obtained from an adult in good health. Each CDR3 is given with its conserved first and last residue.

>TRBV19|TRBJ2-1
CASSIEPRHEQFF
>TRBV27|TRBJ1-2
CASSLFPGQGYTF
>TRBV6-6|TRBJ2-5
CANKEGPGGTQYF
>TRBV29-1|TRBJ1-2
CSVVDRSYGYTF
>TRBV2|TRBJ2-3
CASSTGGDTQYF
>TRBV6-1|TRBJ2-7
CASSEVGRGGYEQYF
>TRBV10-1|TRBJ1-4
CASTRTQGETNEKLFF
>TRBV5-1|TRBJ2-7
CASSLAADTYEQYF
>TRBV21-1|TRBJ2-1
CASSEKTGRARNEQFF
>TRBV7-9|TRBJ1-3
CASSGSGINGNTIYF
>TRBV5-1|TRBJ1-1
CASSLVRGGVTEAFF
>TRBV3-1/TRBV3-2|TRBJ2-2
CASSQEAGLNTGELFF
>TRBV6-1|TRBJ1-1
CASSEGAGGSSEAFF
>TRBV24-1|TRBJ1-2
CATSDRRNYGYTF
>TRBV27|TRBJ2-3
CASSLSKAATQYF
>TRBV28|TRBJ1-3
CASKGGTAGSGDTIYF
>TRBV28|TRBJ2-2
CASSSPGRRGTGELFF
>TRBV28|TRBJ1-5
CASSLPGPSNQPQHF
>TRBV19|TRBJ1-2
CASSGQLSNYGYTF
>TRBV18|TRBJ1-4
CASSPFPGDNEKLFF
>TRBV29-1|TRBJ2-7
CSTRTGSNEQYF
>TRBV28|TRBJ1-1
CASHHHQVNTEAFF
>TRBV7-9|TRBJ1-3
CASSGRQIGSGNTIYF
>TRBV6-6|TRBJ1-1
CASSPQGAPLNTEAFF
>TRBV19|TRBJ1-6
CASSFDTTKHLHF
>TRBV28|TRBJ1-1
CASSGGNLGNTEAFF
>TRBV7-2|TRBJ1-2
CASSLARDPHGGYTF
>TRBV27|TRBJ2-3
CASSSPFSDTQYF
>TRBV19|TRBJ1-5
CASSMNGQSLYSNQPQHF
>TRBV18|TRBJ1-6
CASSETGDSPLHF
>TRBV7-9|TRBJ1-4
CASSSLLDSNLMKSRKLFF
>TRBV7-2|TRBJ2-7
CASSLVGGFNEQYF
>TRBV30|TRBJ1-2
CAWSLPGQPYGYTF
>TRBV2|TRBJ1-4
CASSVHREKLFF
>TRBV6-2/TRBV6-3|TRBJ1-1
CASSSWPGSLEDTEAFF
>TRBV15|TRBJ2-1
CATSRGAGAGTNNEQFF
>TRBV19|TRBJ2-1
CASSEAARSYNEQFF
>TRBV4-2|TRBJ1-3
CASSQDRGGGGNTIYF
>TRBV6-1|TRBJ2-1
CASSEEGMGLGGARNEQFF
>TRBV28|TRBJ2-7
CAIGAEGSSDYEQYF
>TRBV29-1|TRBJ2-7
CSVEIGPSYEQYF
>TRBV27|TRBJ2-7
CASSPRLAREQYF
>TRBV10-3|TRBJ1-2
CAISEGTRSLHGYTF
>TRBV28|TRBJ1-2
CASSPVHVTYGYTF
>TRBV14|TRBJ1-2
CASRPRQGNYGYTF
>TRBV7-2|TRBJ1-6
CASSSAGGMNNSPLHF
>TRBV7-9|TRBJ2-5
CASSLASGGRETQYF
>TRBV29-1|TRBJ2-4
CSVEDGAGYDKNIQYF
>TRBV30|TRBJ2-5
CAWSVPRAGGWETQYF
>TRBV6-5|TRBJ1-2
CASTSFGGRSWGYTF
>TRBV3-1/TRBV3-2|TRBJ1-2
CASSQAGGVYGYTF
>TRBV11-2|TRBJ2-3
CASSFSGGYTYTDTQYF
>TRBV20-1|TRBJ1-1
CSARDEREAFF
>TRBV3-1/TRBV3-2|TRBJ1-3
CASSQVRTDRDSGNTIYF
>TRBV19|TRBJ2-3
CASRHSRRVDTQYF
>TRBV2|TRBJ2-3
CASRSGGGKGDTQYF
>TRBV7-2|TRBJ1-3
CASSLVGLKGGNTIYF
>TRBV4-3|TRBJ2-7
CASSQCRTGAYEQYF
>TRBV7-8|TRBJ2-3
CASSLYGSGDTQYF